Following are 28 T cell receptor beta chains from one sample sequenced in a study of Graves' ophthalmopathy and Graves' hyperthyroidism. RNA transcripts were the template, and TCR beta CDR3 regions were amplified from them. The authors performed first-round RT-PCR with HTBI primers and then a second-round multiplex PCR. MiXCR, run by TCRdb on the multiplex PCR reads, gives a single entry per CDR3 protein. The sample gives 300,000 to 400,000 distinct CDR3 sequences, roughly a sixth of which show up once; approximately 13% is in the top ten. Sequenced input: peripheral blood. These receptors all come from an adult man with Graves' ophthalmopathy.

This clonotype occurred many times. This rearrangement joins TRBV10-3 to TRBJ2-7; D not resolved. V shed 4 bases and J shed 0 bases, with 13 bases lying between them. Germline V gene data show CDR1 as ENHRY and CDR2 as SYGVKD. The length of the CDR3 is 15 residues. The CDR3 protein is CAISGRDISSYEQYF. The CDR3 DNA reads TGTGCCATCAGTGGGAGAGATATCTCCTCCTACGAGCAGTACTTC.

Ten or more counts support this clonotype. The rearrangement uses TRBV15 and TRBJ2-2; unclear D gene. Germline values: CDR1 LNHNV, CDR2 YYDKDF (reference sequence). The V gene lost 0 bases and the J gene lost 6 bases, with 5 bases spanning the gap. This CDR3 spans 13 amino acids. CDR3 nucleotide sequence: TGTGCCACCAGCAGAGAAAACCCCGGGGAGCTGTTTTTT. Translation gives CATSRENPGELFF.

In its sample, this clonotype was seen many times. The V call is TRBV25-1, the J call TRBJ1-6; D may be TRBD1 (6 bases). Trimming left V 0 bases short and J 5 bases short, with 20 bases between. Germline CDR1 reads MGHDK; CDR2 reads SYGVNS. CDR3 size: 19 residues. Here the CDR3 DNA reads TGTGCCAGCAGTGAATATGTCGTCGGGGGCCCGTACCATAATTCACCCCTCCACTTT. Encoded protein: CASSEYVVGGPYHNSPLHF.

Points on this clonotype: A junction end diverges from the germline sequence, so it may reflect a read error. V is TRBV30 and J is TRBJ1-2, with 9 bases aligning to TRBD1. Germline-derived CDR1 and CDR2 are GTSNPN and SVGIG (reference sequence). The CDR3 has 15 residues. The CDR3 loop is CAWSGTGLGNYGHTF. CDR3 DNA: TGTGCCTGGAGCGGGACAGGGTTGGGGAACTATGGCCACACCTTC.

This clonotype was recorded many times. The V and J genes are TRBV20-1 and TRBJ2-7; TRBD1 might be the D (7 bases). V dropped 5 bases and J dropped 6 bases, with 17 bases sitting between them. The length of the CDR3 is 13 residues. Germline CDR1 is DFQATT and CDR2 is SNEGSKA (reference sequence). CDR3 amino acids: CSAPGQPGAEQYF. The CDR3 DNA reads as TGCAGTGCTCCGGGACAGCCGGGGGCCGAGCAGTACTTC.

This clonotype was picked up many times. This rearrangement joins TRBV11-2 to TRBJ2-5, with 7 nucleotides matching TRBD2. Germline V CDR1 and CDR2: SGHAT, FQNNGV. Trimming took 5 bases from V and 5 from J; bases not matched to a gene: 8. CDR3 length: 14 amino acids. This CDR3 is CASSPIAGRETQYF. In DNA form, the CDR3 reads TGTGCCAGCAGCCCTATAGCGGGCAGGGAGACCCAGTACTTC. Full variable domain (missing parts from reference TRBV11-2 and TRBJ2-5): EAGVAQSPRYKIIEKRQSVAFWCNPISGHATLYWYQQILGQGPKLLIQFQNNGVVDDSQLPKDRFSAERLKGVDSTLKIQPAKLEDSAVYLCASSPIAGRETQYFGPGTRLLVL.

In its sample, this clonotype was seen many times. V usage is TRBV30 and J usage is TRBJ1-1; maybe TRBD1 (6 bases). Germline CDR1 reads GTSNPN; CDR2 reads SVGIG (reference sequence). The CDR3 consists of 13 residues. V dropped 2 bases and J dropped 3 bases, with 10 bases sitting between them. The CDR3 sequence: CAWSPGTYTEAFF. In nucleotides, the CDR3 is TGTGCCTGGAGTCCCGGGACATACACTGAAGCTTTCTTT.

Note on this clonotype: A much larger clone lies a single base off, so this may be a read error. The rearrangement joins TRBV6-1 to TRBJ2-7; TRBD1 matches 8 bases. This CDR3 region has 17 residues. The germline CDR1 and CDR2 sequences are MNHNS and SASEGT. After removal of 4 bases from V and 5 bases from J, the junction contained 16 bases not matched to a gene. The DNA of the CDR3 is TGTGCCAGCAGTGGAAGACAGGGGATGGGAGATTTCCACGAGCAGTACTTC. Its translation is CASSGRQGMGDFHEQYF.

This clonotype was recorded at least ten times. The V call is TRBV5-1, the J call TRBJ2-2; no definite D call. Deletions cut 2 bases from V and 4 bases from J, with 12 bases between. The germline gives CDR1 SGHRS, CDR2 YFSETQ. The CDR3 extends over 15 amino acids. The DNA for the CDR3 is TGCGCCAGCAGCTTTCTGGGCGCGGTCACCGGGGAGCTGTTTTTT. The encoded protein is CASSFLGAVTGELFF.

This clonotype was observed at least ten times. V and J are TRBV24-1 and TRBJ2-5; the D is unclear. The CDR3 loop spans 14 amino acids. V was clipped by 4 bases and J by 4 bases, with 12 bases between them. Germline lookup yields CDR1 KGHDR and CDR2 SFDVKD. CDR3 amino acids: CATSDPGPGETQYF. The CDR3 region has the DNA TGTGCCACCAGTGACCCAGGACCGGGAGAGACCCAGTACTTC.

This chain joins TRBV28 and TRBJ2-7; TRBD2 aligns across 7 bases. Germline-derived CDR1 and CDR2 are MDHEN and SYDVKM. The CDR3 runs 15 residues. V shed 5 bases, J shed 4 bases, and the junction held 11 bases outside the gene matches. CDR3 DNA sequence: TGTGCCAGCAGTCTCGGGACTATCGGGCGATACGAGCAGTACTTC. Translation: CASSLGTIGRYEQYF.

This clonotype showed up many times. This chain connects TRBV30 to TRBJ2-7; TRBD1 matches at 7 bases. Germline V gene sequence: CDR1 GTSNPN, CDR2 SVGIG (reference sequence). The junction had 6 bases not matched to a gene; V was cut back by 1 base and J by 0 bases. The CDR3 length is 15 residues. CDR3 DNA sequence: TGTGCCTGGAGTGGAGGACAGGACCTCTCCTACGAGCAGTACTTC. Its protein product is CAWSGGQDLSYEQYF.

This clonotype appeared many times. The V and J genes are TRBV7-8 and TRBJ1-5; no reliable D call. The germline V gene has CDR1 SGHVS and CDR2 FQNEAQ. V dropped 5 bases and J dropped 2 bases, with 13 bases sitting between them. This CDR3 region has 15 residues. The CDR3 coding sequence is TGTGCCAGCAGCCCGGAGAGATTCGGCAATCAGCCCCAGCATTTT. Residues: CASSPERFGNQPQHF.

This clonotype was recorded many times. The rearrangement joins TRBV7-6 to TRBJ2-7, with TRBD2 matching over 7 bases. Trimming cost V 5 bases and J 2 bases; bases outside gene matches: 6. Looked up from germline, CDR1 is SGHVS and CDR2 is FNYEAQ. This CDR3 is 14 amino acids long. The CDR3 is CASSAPGGAYEQYF. DNA of the CDR3: TGTGCCAGCAGCGCACCGGGAGGAGCCTACGAGCAGTACTTC.

V gene TRBV7-8 combines with J gene TRBJ1-2; D not certain. This CDR3 has 11 residues. Germline assignment: CDR1 SGHVS and CDR2 FQNEAQ. V was trimmed by 1 base and J by 9 bases, leaving 6 bases between them. The CDR3 coding sequence is TGTGCCAGCAGCTTAGGGTTTAGCTACACCTTC. It specifies CASSLGFSYTF.

This clonotype showed up many times. A junction boundary mismatches the germline segment, possibly from a read error. The chain links TRBV7-7 to TRBJ2-7; no definite D call. This CDR3 spans 14 amino acids. Germline CDR1 SSHAT, CDR2 FNYEAQ (reference sequence). The CDR3 sequence: CASSRTLSGDEQYF. The CDR3 region has the DNA TGTGCTAGCAGCCGAACACTGTCCGGCGACGAGCAGTACTTC.

V gene TRBV6-1 combines with J gene TRBJ1-2; a weak D match, TRBD1 (5 bases). The V and J ends lost 0 bases and 2 bases respectively, with 7 bases between them. CDR3 length: 14 amino acids. Looked up from germline, CDR1 is MNHNS and CDR2 is SASEGT. The CDR3 here is CASSEARDNYGYTF. The CDR3 DNA follows: TGTGCCAGCAGTGAAGCGCGGGACAACTATGGCTACACCTTC.

This clonotype came up many times. This chain links TRBV9 with TRBJ2-7, with D perhaps being TRBD1 or TRBD2 (5 bases each). The germline CDR1 and CDR2 sequences are SGDLS and YYNGEE. CDR3 size: 14 residues. The germline V and J ends were trimmed by 0 bases and 0 bases, with 7 bases remaining between them. CDR3 protein: CASSVVGTSYEQYF. CDR3 DNA: TGTGCCAGCAGCGTAGTAGGGACCTCCTACGAGCAGTACTTC.

This clonotype was seen ten or more times. The chain has TRBV9 and TRBJ2-4; D is possibly TRBD1 (6 bases). The CDR3 has 14 amino acids. V lost 2 bases and J lost 8, with 14 bases in between. Germline-derived CDR1 and CDR2 are SGDLS and YYNGEE. The CDR3 DNA reads TGTGCCAGCAGCGTGGACAGTGGCATACACATTCAGTACTTC. Protein: CASSVDSGIHIQYF.

This clonotype showed up many times. The CDR3 DNA reads as TGTGCCACCAGCAGAGATCCCCCACTAGCGGGGACCTCCTACGAGCAGTACTTC. This encodes CATSRDPPLAGTSYEQYF. The J gene is TRBJ2-7, the V gene TRBV15; 10 bases are shared with TRBD2. The germline V gene has CDR1 LNHNV and CDR2 YYDKDF (reference sequence). Losses at the gene ends were 0 bases for V and 0 bases for J; bases not matched to a gene: 8. The CDR3 runs 18 residues.

This clonotype showed up many times. DNA for the CDR3: TGTGCCAGCAGCCATCGGGGTCTGATGAACACTGAAGCTTTCTTT. It is translated as CASSHRGLMNTEAFF. The rearrangement joins TRBV6-2 or TRBV6-3 to TRBJ1-1; D is ambiguous. The CDR3 sequence is 15 residues long. The germline V gene has CDR1 MNHEY and CDR2 SVGEGT. The germline V and J ends were trimmed by 6 bases and 0 bases, with 14 bases remaining between them.

This clonotype was observed many times. The chain couples TRBV5-1 to TRBJ2-2; D possibly corresponds to TRBD1 (6 bases). Trimming removed 10 bases from V and 5 bases from J, with 18 bases in between. The CDR3 length is 14 residues. Germline assignment: CDR1 SGHRS and CDR2 YFSETQ. CDR3 sequence (DNA): TGCGCCTGCCTTAGGACAGCCTTTACCGGGGAGCTGTTTTTT. Its translation is CACLRTAFTGELFF. Using reference TRBV5-1 and TRBJ2-2 for the parts outside the CDR3, the full variable domain is KAGVTQTPRYLIKTRGQQVTLSCSPISGHRSVSWYQQTPGQGLQFLFEYFSETQRNKGNFPGRFSGRQFSNSRSEMNVSTLELGDSALYLCACLRTAFTGELFFGEGSRLTVL.

This clonotype was detected many times. J is TRBJ1-1 and V is TRBV18, with D perhaps matching TRBD1 (5 bases). CDR3 length: 13 amino acids. Trimming removed 5 bases from V and 2 bases from J, with 9 bases in between. Looked up from germline, CDR1 is KGHSH and CDR2 is LQKENI. The CDR3 spells CASSTRDNTEAFF. The CDR3 DNA is TGTGCCAGCTCAACCCGGGACAACACTGAAGCTTTCTTT. Complete variable domain (other parts from reference TRBV18 and TRBJ1-1): NAGVMQNPRHLVRRRGQEARLRCSPMKGHSHVYWYRQLPEEGLKFMVYLQKENIIDESGMPKERFSAEFPKEGPSILRIQQVVRGDSAAYFCASSTRDNTEAFFGQGTRLTVV.

CDR3 in amino acids: CASSDLVNTEAFF. CDR3 nucleotides: TGTGCCAGCAGTGATCTTGTAAACACTGAAGCTTTCTTT. V usage is TRBV25-1 and J usage is TRBJ1-1; D ambiguous. The CDR3 has 13 amino acids. Germline values: CDR1 MGHDK, CDR2 SYGVNS. The V end was cut by 3 bases, the J end by 2 bases, with 7 bases between.

This clonotype was observed at least ten times. The rearrangement uses TRBV7-8 and TRBJ2-7; D may be TRBD2 (6 bases). CDR1 SGHVS and CDR2 FQNEAQ come from the germline V gene. V lost 5 bases and J lost 4, with 15 bases in between. This CDR3 is built from 14 residues. The CDR3 is CASSPTRGSYEQYF. The CDR3 DNA follows: TGTGCCAGCAGCCCGACTAGAGGAAGTTACGAGCAGTACTTC. The whole variable domain, filled in from reference TRBV7-8 and TRBJ2-7, reads GAGVSQSPRYKVAKRGQDVALRCDPISGHVSLFWYQQALGQGPEFLTYFQNEAQLDKSGLPSDRFFAERPEGSVSTLKIQRTQQEDSAVYLCASSPTRGSYEQYFGPGTRLTVT.

This clonotype was found many times. The V call is TRBV6-5, the J call TRBJ1-6, with D perhaps matching TRBD1 (5 bases). The V gene lost 6 bases and the J gene lost 7 bases, with 13 bases spanning the gap. This CDR3 is 14 amino acids long. The germline CDR1 and CDR2 sequences are MNHEY and SVGAGI. The CDR3 DNA follows: TGTGCCAGCAGAGGGACCGAGCTCAATTCACCCCTCCACTTT. Protein sequence: CASRGTELNSPLHF.

This clonotype was recorded at least ten times. V usage is TRBV7-8 and J usage is TRBJ1-5; D gene unclear. The CDR3 consists of 14 residues. V was clipped by 7 bases and J by 2 bases, with 12 bases between them. The germline CDR1 and CDR2 sequences are SGHVS and FQNEAQ. DNA of the CDR3: TGTGCCAGCAACCAAGGGTCAGGCAATCAGCCCCAGCATTTT. Protein product: CASNQGSGNQPQHF.

This clonotype was seen at least ten times. The chain's CDR3 is CSATGPRGEQYF. The DNA for the CDR3 is TGCAGTGCAACGGGACCCCGGGGCGAGCAGTACTTC. This chain joins TRBV20-1 and TRBJ2-7; either TRBD1 or TRBD2 may supply D (5 bases each). This CDR3 spans 12 amino acids. Trimming took off 6 bases at V and 6 bases at J, with 15 bases between the two ends. Germline-derived CDR1 and CDR2 are DFQATT and SNEGSKA (reference sequence).